These 15 T cell receptor beta chains were all obtained from the same sample, sequenced in a study of beta chain features in type 1 diabetes. Expressed TCRB transcripts were sequenced because the isolated RNA had all been reverse transcribed beforehand. Some clones are missing from TCRdb's copy, which holds only in-frame ones; the method was immunoSEQ multiplex PCR. The repertoire holds about 290,000 clones, with around 7.8% as singletons. The material sequenced was central memory CD4+ T cells from blood. All receptors derive from a young woman in good health.

This clone occurred a few times. The V and J genes are TRBV5-1 and TRBJ2-1; a weak D match, TRBD2 (6 bases). This CDR3 comprises 17 residues. Looked up from germline, CDR1 is SGHRS and CDR2 is YFSETQ. V was cut by 0 bases and J by 4 bases, with 17 bases left in between. The CDR3, as DNA: TGCGCCAGCAGCTTGGCCTTCCTAGCGAACCTTTACAATGAGCAGTTCTTC. Amino acid sequence: CASSLAFLANLYNEQFF.

On this clone: A much larger clonotype is one base distant, so this may be a read error. The rearrangement links TRBV7-2 to TRBJ2-3, with 8 bases identical to TRBD2. Unmatched junction bases numbered 1, after V lost 1 base and J lost 1 base. This CDR3 is built from 15 residues. Germline loops: CDR1 SGHTA, CDR2 FQGNSA. CDR3 protein: CASSLELAGTDTQYF. Written as DNA, the CDR3 is TGTGCCAGCAGCTTAGAACTAGCGGGCACAGATACGCAGTATTTT.

This chain connects TRBV9 to TRBJ2-7; 10 nucleotides line up with TRBD1. The J segment lost 5 bases and the V segment lost 3 bases, leaving 8 bases of the junction unmatched. Germline-derived CDR1 and CDR2 are SGDLS and YYNGEE. CDR3 length: 15 residues. DNA of the CDR3: TGTGCCAGCAGCGACCGGGACAGGGGTCGCGACGAGCAGTACTTC. This gives the protein CASSDRDRGRDEQYF.

V is TRBV29-1 and J is TRBJ2-5, with D uncertain. Germline V lookup: CDR1 SQVTM, CDR2 ANQGSEA. The CDR3 is made up of 12 amino acids. V was trimmed by 4 bases and J by 0 bases, leaving 6 bases between them. CDR3 DNA: TGCAGCGTTGTCGAGTACCAAGAGACCCAGTACTTC. Protein sequence: CSVVEYQETQYF. The full variable domain, rest sourced from reference TRBV29-1 and TRBJ2-5, is SAVISQKPSRDICQRGTSLTIQCQVDSQVTMMFWYRQQPGQSLTLIATANQGSEATYESGFVIDKFPISRPNLTFSTLTVSNMSPEDSSIYLCSVVEYQETQYFGPGTRLLVL.

This clone appeared a few times. The chain employs TRBV11-1 and TRBJ1-2; 7 nucleotides match TRBD1. J gave up 5 bases and V 2 bases, and 5 bases lay outside the gene matches. CDR3 length equals 14 residues. Per the germline V gene, CDR1 is SGHAT and CDR2 is FQDESV (reference sequence). CDR3 coding DNA: TGTGCCAGCAGCTTACGACAGGGAGAATATGGCTACACCTTC. This gives the protein CASSLRQGEYGYTF.

The sample holds a few counts of this clone. The rearrangement links TRBV2 to TRBJ1-5, with D unclear. The CDR3 consists of 13 residues. CDR1 and CDR2 (germline): SNHLY, FYNNEI. Trimming took 4 bases from V and 4 from J, leaving 8 bases between them. As DNA, the CDR3 is TGTGCCAGCAGTGGCCTCCCAAATCAGCCCCAGCATTTT. Protein sequence: CASSGLPNQPQHF.

V and J are TRBV6-6 and TRBJ1-6; 10 nucleotides align to TRBD1. The CDR3 is 15 amino acids. J gave up 8 bases and V 0 bases, and 1 base lay outside the gene matches. Germline CDR1 reads MNHNY; CDR2 reads SVGAGI (reference sequence). The CDR3 coding sequence is TGTGCCAGCAGTTACTCCGGGACAGGGGATTCACCCCTCCACTTT. It codes for CASSYSGTGDSPLHF.

V usage is TRBV21-1 and J usage is TRBJ1-5; TRBD1, as called in the table, went unchecked against the DNA. TRBV21-1 is labeled a pseudogene. This CDR3 is 17 amino acids long. The CDR3 loop reads CASSVRRGGADNQPQHF. CDR3 in DNA: TGTGCCAGCAGCGTAAGGAGAGGGGGCGCTGACAATCAGCCCCAGCATTTT.

The chain recombines TRBV4-3 with TRBJ2-1; 9 bases fit TRBD1. The CDR3 consists of 16 residues. V shed 3 bases, J shed 2 bases, and the junction held 5 bases outside the gene matches. CDR1 and CDR2 (germline): LGHNA, YSLEER. The CDR3: CASSQAGTGTYNEQFF. The DNA for the CDR3 is TGCGCCAGCAGCCAGGCCGGGACAGGGACCTACAATGAGCAGTTCTTC.

This clone was observed a few times. V and J are TRBV11-3 and TRBJ2-1; D gene ambiguous. There are 14 residues in the CDR3. Germline V gives CDR1 SGHNT, CDR2 YENEEA. V dropped 2 bases and J dropped 5 bases, with 10 bases sitting between them. The CDR3 sequence is CASSLMSTNNEQFF. CDR3 in DNA: TGTGCCAGCAGCTTAATGTCTACCAACAATGAGCAGTTCTTC.

The rearrangement joins TRBV9 to TRBJ2-3, with a possible D match to TRBD2 (6 bases). CDR3 length: 16 amino acids. Trimming cost V 0 bases and J 1 base, with 12 bases left between them. Germline V CDR1 and CDR2: SGDLS, YYNGEE. CDR3 in amino acids: CASSVALASRTDTQYF. In DNA form, the CDR3 reads TGTGCCAGCAGCGTAGCGCTAGCGTCTCGCACAGATACGCAGTATTTT.

The rearrangement joins TRBV7-3 to TRBJ2-3; D unclear. The CDR3 sequence is 13 residues long. Trimming stripped 5 bases from V and 5 bases from J, with 11 bases between. CDR1 and CDR2 (germline): SGHTA, FQGTGA. The CDR3 is CASSVSRGDTQYF. As DNA, the CDR3 is TGTGCCAGCAGCGTGTCTAGAGGAGATACGCAGTATTTT.

The chain couples TRBV4-1 to TRBJ2-7; tentatively, D is TRBD1 or TRBD2 (6 bases each). Germline CDR1 and CDR2: MGHRA and YSYEKL. There are 14 residues in the CDR3. V lost 5 bases to trimming and J lost 2 bases, with 13 bases between them. The CDR3 DNA reads as TGCGCCAGCAGCGGGGGGCGGGGAACCTACGAGCAGTACTTC. It specifies CASSGGRGTYEQYF.

This clone was recorded a few times. Other DNA sequences in the sample encode the same CDR3. The CDR3 DNA reads as TGTGCCAGCAGTCGGACAGGGACAGATACGCAGTATTTT. This translates into CASSRTGTDTQYF. This chain links TRBV4-2 with TRBJ2-3, with 8 bases that match TRBD1. This CDR3 region has 13 residues. Germline V lookup: CDR1 LGHNA, CDR2 YNFKEQ. J was trimmed by 3 bases and V by 6 bases; bases with no gene match: 2.

This clone showed up just a few times. This chain connects TRBV7-9 to TRBJ1-2, with D perhaps TRBD1 (5 bases). Looked up from germline, CDR1 is SEHNR and CDR2 is FQNEAQ (reference sequence). The ends were cut back, 5 bases at V and 7 bases at J, with 8 bases in the middle. This CDR3 region has 11 residues. This chain's CDR3 is CASSAGGGYTF. The DNA of the CDR3 is TGTGCCAGCAGCGCCGGGGGTGGCTACACCTTC.